This TCR beta chain was identified in a study of T-cell reconstitution after alpha-beta-depleted transplantation in children. TCRbeta library construction was performed incorporating unique molecular identifiers. TCRdb used MiXCR to reprocess the PCR reads, holding one entry per CDR3 protein. This sample has some 260,000 distinct CDR3 sequences, with about 24% found just once. V lost 5 bases, J lost 5 bases, and 11 bases stayed unmatched. This CDR3 region has 15 residues. The germline gives CDR1 SNHLY, CDR2 FYNNEI. The input for sequencing was PBMCs, mostly from graft donor cells, taken 360 days after TCRalphabeta/CD19-depleted stem cell transplant. This sequence was found in a female patient between 2 and 15 years old who had a stem cell transplant for congenital amegakaryocytic thrombocytopenia, so the T cells may come from the graft donor. This chain joins TRBV2 and TRBJ1-2, with TRBD1 matching over 7 bases. For the CDR3, the DNA is TGTGCCAGCAGTCCTAGGACAGGAACGCTGTATGGCTACACCTTC. It encodes CASSPRTGTLYGYTF.